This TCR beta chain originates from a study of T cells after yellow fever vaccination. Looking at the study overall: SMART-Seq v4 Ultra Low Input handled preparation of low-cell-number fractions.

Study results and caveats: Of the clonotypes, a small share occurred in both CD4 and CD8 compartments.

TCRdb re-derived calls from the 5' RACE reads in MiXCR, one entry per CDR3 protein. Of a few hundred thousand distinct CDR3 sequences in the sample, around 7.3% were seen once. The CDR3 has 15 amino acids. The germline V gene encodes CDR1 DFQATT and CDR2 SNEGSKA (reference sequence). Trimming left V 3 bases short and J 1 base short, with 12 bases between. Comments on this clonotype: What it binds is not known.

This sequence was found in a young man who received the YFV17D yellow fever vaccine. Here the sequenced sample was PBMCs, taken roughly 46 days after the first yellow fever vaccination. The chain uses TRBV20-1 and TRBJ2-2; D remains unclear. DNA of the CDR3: TGCAGTGCTAGGAGACAATCCAAGAACACCGGGGAGCTGTTTTTT. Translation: CSARRQSKNTGELFF.